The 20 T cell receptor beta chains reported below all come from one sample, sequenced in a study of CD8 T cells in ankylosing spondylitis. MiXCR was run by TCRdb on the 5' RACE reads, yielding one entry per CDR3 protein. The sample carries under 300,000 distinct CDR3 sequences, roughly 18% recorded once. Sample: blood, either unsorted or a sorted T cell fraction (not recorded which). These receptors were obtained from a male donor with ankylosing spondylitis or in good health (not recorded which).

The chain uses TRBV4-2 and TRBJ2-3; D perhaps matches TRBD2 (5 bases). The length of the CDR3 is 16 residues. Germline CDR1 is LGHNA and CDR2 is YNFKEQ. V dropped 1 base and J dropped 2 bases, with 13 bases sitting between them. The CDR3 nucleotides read TGTGCCAGCAGCCAAGTAGGGCTAGCAGCCACAGATACGCAGTATTTT. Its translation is CASSQVGLAATDTQYF.

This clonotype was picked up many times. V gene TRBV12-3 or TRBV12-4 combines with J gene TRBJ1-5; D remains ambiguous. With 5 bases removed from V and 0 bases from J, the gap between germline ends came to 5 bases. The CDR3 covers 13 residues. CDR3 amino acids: CASSDGSNQPQHF. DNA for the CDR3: TGTGCCAGCAGTGACGGTAGCAATCAGCCCCAGCATTTT.

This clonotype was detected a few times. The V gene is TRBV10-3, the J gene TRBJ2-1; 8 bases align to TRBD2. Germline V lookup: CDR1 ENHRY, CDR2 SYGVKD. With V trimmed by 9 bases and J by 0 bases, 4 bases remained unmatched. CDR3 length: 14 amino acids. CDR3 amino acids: CAIRSGSSYNEQFF. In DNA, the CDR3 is TGTGCCATTCGAAGCGGGAGCTCCTACAATGAGCAGTTCTTC.

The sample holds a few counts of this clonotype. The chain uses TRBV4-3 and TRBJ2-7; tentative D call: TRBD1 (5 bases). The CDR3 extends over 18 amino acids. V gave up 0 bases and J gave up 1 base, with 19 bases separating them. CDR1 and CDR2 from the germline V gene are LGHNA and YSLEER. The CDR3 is CASSQDRPQSGISYEQYF. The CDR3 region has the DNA TGCGCCAGCAGCCAAGATCGCCCCCAGTCAGGGATATCCTACGAGCAGTACTTC.

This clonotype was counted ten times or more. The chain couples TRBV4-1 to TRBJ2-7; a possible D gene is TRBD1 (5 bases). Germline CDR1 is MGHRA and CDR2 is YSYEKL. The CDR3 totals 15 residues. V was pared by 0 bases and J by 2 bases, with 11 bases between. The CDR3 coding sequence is TGCGCCAGCAGCCAAGAGACCAGGGCCACCTACGAGCAGTACTTC. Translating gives CASSQETRATYEQYF.

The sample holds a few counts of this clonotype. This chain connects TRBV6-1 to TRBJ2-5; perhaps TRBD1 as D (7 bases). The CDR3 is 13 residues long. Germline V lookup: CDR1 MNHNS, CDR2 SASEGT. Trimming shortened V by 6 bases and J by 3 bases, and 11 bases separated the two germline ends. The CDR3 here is CASSGGGEETQYF. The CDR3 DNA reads TGTGCCAGCAGCGGAGGGGGCGAAGAGACCCAGTACTTC.

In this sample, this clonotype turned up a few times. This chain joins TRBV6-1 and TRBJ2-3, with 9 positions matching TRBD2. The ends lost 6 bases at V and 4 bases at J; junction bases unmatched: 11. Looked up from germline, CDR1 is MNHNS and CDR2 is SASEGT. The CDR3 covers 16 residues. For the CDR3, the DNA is TGTGCCAGCAGCTTGGGACTAGCCGCCCCAGCAGATACGCAGTATTTT. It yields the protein CASSLGLAAPADTQYF.

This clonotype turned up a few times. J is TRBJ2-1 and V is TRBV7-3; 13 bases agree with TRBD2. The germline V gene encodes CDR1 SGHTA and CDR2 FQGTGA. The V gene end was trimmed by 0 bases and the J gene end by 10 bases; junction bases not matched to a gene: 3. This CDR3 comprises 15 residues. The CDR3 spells CASSLTGLAGQEQFF. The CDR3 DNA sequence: TGTGCCAGCAGCTTAACGGGACTAGCGGGACAGGAGCAGTTCTTC.

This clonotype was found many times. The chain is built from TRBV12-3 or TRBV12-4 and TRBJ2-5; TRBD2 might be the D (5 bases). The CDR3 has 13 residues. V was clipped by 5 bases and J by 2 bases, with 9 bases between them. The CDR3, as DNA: TGTGCCAGCAGTCCCCGGGGTCAAGAGACCCAGTACTTC. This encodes CASSPRGQETQYF.

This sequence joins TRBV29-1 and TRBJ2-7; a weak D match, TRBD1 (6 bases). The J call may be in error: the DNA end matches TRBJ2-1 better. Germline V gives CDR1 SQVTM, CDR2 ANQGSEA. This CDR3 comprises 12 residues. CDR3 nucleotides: TGCAGCGTTGCCGGACAGAACTACGAGCAGTTCTTC. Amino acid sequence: CSVAGQNYEQFF.

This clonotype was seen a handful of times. The CDR3 nucleotides are TGTGCCAGCAGCTTAGATTCAGGGTGGGGGACAGATACGCAGTATTTT. This gives the protein CASSLDSGWGTDTQYF. V usage is TRBV7-2 and J usage is TRBJ2-3; TRBD1 or TRBD2 may be the D gene (5 bases each). The CDR3 consists of 16 residues. Germline assignment: CDR1 SGHTA and CDR2 FQGNSA. Trimming took 1 base from V and 3 from J, leaving 14 bases between them.

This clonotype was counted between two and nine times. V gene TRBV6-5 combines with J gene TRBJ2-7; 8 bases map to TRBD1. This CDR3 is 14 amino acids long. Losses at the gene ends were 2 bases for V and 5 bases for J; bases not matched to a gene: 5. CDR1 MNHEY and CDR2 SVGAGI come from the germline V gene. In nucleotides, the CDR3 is TGTGCCAGCAGTTACCGGACAGGGTCCCACGAGCAGTACTTC. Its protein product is CASSYRTGSHEQYF.

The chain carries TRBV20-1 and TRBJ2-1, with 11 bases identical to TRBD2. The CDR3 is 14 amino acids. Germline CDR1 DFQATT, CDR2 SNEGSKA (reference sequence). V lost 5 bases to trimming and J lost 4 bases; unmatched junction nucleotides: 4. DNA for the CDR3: TGCAGTGCTCCCGGGACTAGCGGATACAATGAGCAGTTCTTC. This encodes CSAPGTSGYNEQFF.

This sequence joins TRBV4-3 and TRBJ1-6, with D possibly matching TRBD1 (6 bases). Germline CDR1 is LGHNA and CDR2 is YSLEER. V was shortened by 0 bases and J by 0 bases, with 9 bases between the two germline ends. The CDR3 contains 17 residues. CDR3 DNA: TGCGCCAGCAGCCAAGATGACAGGAGCTCCTATAATTCACCCCTCCACTTT. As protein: CASSQDDRSSYNSPLHF.

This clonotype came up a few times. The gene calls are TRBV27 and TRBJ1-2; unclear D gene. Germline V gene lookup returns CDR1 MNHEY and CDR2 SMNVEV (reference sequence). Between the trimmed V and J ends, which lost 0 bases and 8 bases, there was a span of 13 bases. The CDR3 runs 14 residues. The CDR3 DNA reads TGTGCCAGCAGTTTATCGGGCAGTCTTGAGGGCTACACCTTC. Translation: CASSLSGSLEGYTF.

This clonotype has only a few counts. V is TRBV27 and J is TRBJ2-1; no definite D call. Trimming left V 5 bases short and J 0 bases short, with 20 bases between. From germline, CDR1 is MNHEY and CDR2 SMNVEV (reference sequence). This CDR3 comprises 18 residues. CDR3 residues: CASSPQDGIPYSYNEQFF. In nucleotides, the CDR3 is TGTGCCAGCAGTCCTCAGGACGGCATCCCCTACTCCTACAATGAGCAGTTCTTC.

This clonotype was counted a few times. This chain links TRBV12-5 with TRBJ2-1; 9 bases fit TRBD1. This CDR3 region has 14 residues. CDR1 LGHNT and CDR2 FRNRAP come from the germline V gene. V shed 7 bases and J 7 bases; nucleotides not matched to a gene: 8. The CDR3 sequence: CASAGGTGKNEQFF. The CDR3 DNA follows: TGTGCTAGTGCCGGGGGGACAGGGAAAAATGAGCAGTTCTTC. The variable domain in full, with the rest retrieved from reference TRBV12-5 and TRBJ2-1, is DARVTQTPRHKVTEMGQEVTMRCQPILGHNTVFWYRQTMMQGLELLAYFRNRAPLDDSGMPKDRFSAEMPDATLATLKIQPSEPRDSAVYFCASAGGTGKNEQFFGPGTRLTVL.

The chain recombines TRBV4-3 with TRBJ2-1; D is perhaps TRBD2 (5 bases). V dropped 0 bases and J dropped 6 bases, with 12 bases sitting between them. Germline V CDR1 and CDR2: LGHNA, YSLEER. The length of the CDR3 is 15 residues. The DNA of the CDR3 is TGCGCCAGCAGCCAAGATCGGTCTAGCAGCAATGAGCAGTTCTTC. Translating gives CASSQDRSSSNEQFF.

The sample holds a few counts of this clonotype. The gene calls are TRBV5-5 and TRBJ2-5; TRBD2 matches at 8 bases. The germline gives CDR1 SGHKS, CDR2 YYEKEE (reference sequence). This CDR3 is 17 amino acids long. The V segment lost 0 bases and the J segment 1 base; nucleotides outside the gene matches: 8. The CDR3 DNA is TGTGCCAGCAGCTTGGCTCCGGGACTAGGTTTCCAAGAGACCCAGTACTTC. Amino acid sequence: CASSLAPGLGFQETQYF.

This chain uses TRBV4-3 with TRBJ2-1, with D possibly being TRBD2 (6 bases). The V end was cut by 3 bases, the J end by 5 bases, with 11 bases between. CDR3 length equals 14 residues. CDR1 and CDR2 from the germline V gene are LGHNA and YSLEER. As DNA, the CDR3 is TGCGCCAGCAGCCAGAGGGACTTCGACAATGAGCAGTTCTTC. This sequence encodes CASSQRDFDNEQFF.